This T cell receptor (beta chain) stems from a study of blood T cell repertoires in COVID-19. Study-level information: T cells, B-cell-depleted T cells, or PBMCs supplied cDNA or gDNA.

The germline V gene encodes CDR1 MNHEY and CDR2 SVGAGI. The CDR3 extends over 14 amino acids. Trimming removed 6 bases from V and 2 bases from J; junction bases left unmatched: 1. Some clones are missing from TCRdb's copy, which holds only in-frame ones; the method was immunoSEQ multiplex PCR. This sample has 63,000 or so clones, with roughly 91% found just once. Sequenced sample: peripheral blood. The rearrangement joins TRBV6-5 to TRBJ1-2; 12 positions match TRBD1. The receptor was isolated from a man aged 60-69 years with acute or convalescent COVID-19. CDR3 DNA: TGTGCCAGCAGGGGACAGGGGGCGAACTATGGCTACACCTTC. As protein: CASRGQGANYGYTF.